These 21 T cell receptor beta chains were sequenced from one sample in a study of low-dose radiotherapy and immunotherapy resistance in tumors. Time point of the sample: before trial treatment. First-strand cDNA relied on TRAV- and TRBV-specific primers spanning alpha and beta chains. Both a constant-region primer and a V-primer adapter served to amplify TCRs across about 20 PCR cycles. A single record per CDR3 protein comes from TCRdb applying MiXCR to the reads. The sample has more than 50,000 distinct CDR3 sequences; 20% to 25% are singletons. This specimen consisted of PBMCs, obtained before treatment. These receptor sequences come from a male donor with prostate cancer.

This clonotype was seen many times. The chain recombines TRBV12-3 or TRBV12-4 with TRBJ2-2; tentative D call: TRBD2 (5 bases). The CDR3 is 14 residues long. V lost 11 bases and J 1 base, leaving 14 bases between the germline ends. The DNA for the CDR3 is TGTGCCTTAACCGGGATGCTGAACACCGGGGAGCTGTTTTTT. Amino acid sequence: CALTGMLNTGELFF.

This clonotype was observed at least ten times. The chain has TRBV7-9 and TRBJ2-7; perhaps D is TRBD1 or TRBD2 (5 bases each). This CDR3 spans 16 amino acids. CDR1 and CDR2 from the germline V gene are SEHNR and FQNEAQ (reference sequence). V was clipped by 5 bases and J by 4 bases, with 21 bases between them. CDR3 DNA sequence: TGTGCCAGCAGCCCAGAGGGTGAGCCAGGGAGATACGAGCAGTACTTC. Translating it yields CASSPEGEPGRYEQYF.

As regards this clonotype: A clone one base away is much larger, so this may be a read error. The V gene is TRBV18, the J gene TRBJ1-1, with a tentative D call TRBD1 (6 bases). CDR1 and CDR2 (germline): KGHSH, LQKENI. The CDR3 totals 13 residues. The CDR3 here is CASSPDRNTDAFF. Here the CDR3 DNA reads TGTGCCAGCTCACCAGACAGGAACACTGATGCTTTCTTT.

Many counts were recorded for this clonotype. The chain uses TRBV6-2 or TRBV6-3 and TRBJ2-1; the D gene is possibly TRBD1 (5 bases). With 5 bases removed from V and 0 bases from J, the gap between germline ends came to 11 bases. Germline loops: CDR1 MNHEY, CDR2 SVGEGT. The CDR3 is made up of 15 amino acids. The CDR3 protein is CASSRDSNSYNEQFF. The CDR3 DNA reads TGTGCCAGCAGTCGAGACAGCAACTCCTACAATGAGCAGTTCTTC.

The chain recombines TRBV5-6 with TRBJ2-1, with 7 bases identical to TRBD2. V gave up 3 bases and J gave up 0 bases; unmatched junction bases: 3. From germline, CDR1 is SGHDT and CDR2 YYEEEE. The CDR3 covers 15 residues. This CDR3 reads CASSSGGSSYNEQFF. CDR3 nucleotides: TGTGCCAGCAGCTCCGGCGGGAGCTCCTACAATGAGCAGTTCTTC.

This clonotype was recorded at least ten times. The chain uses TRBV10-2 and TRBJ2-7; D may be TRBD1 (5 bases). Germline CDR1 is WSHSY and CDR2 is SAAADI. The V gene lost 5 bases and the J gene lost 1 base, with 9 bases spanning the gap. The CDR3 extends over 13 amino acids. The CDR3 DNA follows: TGCGCCAGCAGTAGGGCAGGGTCCTACGAGCAGTACTTC. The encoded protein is CASSRAGSYEQYF.

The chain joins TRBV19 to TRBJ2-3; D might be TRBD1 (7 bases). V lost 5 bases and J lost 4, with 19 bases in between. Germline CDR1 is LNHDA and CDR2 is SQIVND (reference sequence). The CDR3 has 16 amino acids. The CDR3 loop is CASSLASGGRSDTQYF. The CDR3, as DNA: TGTGCCAGTAGTCTCGCATCAGGGGGGCGGTCAGATACGCAGTATTTT.

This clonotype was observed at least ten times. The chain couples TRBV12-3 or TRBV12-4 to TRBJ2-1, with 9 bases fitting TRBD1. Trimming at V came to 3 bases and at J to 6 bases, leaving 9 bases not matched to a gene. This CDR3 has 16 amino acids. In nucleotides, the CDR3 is TGTGCCAGCAGTTTGTTGGGGACAGGGAAGATCAATGAGCAGTTCTTC. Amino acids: CASSLLGTGKINEQFF.

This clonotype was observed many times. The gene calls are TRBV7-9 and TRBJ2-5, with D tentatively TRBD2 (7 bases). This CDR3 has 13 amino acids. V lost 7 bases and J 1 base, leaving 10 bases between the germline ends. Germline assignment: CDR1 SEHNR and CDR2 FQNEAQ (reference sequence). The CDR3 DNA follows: TGTGCCAGCAACGCGGGGGCCCAAGAGACCCAGTACTTC. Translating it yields CASNAGAQETQYF.

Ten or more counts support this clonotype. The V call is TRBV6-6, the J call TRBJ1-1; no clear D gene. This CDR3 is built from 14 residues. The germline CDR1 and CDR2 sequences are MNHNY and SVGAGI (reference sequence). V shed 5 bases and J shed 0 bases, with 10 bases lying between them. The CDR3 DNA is TGTGCCAGCAGTAACGGCCGCATGAACACTGAAGCTTTCTTT. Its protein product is CASSNGRMNTEAFF.

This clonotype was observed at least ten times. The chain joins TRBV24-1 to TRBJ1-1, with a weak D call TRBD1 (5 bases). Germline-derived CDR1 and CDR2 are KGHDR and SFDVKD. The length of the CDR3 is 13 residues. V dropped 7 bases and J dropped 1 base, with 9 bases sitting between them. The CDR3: CATRDTANTEAFF. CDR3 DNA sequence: TGTGCCACCAGGGACACAGCGAACACTGAAGCTTTCTTT.

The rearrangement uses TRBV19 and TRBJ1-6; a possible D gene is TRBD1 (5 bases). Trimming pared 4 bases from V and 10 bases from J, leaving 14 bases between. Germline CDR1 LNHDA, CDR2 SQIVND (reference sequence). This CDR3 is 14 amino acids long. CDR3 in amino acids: CASSTRDRGSPLHF. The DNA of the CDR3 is TGTGCCAGTAGTACAAGGGACCGGGGGTCACCCCTCCACTTT.

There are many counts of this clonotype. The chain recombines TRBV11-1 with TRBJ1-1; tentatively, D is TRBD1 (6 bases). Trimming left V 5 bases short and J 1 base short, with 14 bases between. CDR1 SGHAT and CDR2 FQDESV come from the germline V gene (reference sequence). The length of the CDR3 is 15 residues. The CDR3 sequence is CASSPLTGKNTEAFF. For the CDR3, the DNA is TGTGCCAGCAGCCCCTTAACAGGGAAGAACACTGAAGCTTTCTTT.

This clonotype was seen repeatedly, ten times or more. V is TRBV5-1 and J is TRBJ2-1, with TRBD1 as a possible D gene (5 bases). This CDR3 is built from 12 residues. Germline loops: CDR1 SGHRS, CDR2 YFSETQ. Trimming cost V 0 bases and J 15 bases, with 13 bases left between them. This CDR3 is CASSLEGPVRFF. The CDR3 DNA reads TGCGCCAGCAGCTTGGAGGGGCCCGTGCGGTTCTTC.

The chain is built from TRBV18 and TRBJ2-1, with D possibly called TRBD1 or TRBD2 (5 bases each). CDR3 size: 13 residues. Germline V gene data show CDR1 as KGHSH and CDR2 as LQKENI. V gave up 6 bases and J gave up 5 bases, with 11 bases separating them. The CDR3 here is CASSRDQDNEQFF. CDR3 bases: TGTGCCAGCTCCCGGGACCAGGACAATGAGCAGTTCTTC.

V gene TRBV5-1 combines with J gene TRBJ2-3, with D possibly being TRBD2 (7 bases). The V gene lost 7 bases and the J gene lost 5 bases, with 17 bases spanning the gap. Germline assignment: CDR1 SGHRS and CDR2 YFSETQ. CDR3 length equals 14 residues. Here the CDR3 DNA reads TGCGCCAGCGCTCGGGCGGGGGCGAGAGATACGCAGTATTTT. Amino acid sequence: CASARAGARDTQYF.

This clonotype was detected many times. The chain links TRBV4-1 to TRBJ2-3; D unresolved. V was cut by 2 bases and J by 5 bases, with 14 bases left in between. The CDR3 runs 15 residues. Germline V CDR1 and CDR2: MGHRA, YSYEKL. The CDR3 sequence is CASSQSEPPGDTQYF. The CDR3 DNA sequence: TGCGCCAGCAGCCAATCGGAACCCCCAGGAGATACGCAGTATTTT.

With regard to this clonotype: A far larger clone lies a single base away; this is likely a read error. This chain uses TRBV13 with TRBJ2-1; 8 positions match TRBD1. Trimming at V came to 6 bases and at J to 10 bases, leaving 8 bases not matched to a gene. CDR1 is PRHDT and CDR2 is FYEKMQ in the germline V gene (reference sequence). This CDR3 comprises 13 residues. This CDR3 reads CASSGDRGYEQFF. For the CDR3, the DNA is TGTGCCAGCAGTGGCGACAGGGGCTACGAGCAGTTCTTC.

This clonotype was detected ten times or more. CDR3 bases: TGTGCCATTGAGGCCGGGGTGGCCGGGGAGCTGTTTTTT. Translation: CAIEAGVAGELFF. The chain is built from TRBV10-3 and TRBJ2-2, with D possibly matching TRBD2 (5 bases). CDR1 is ENHRY, CDR2 SYGVKD, per germline. The ends were cut back, 9 bases at V and 6 bases at J, with 14 bases in the middle. The CDR3 extends over 13 amino acids.

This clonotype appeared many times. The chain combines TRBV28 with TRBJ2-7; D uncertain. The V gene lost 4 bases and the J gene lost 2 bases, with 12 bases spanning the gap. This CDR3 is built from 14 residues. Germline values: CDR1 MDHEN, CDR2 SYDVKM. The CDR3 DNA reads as TGTGCCAGCAGTTCGGGTCCTCCTACCTACGAGCAGTACTTC. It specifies CASSSGPPTYEQYF.

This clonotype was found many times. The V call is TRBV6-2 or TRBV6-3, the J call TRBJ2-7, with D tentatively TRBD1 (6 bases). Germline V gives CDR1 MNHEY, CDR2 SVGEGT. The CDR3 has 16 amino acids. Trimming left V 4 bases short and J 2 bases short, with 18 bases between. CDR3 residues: CASSFRTGQSPYEQYF. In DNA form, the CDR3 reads TGTGCCAGCAGTTTTCGTACGGGACAATCGCCCTACGAGCAGTACTTC.